Below are 32 T cell receptor beta chains sequenced from a single sample in a study of blood T cell repertoires in COVID-19 (dated by TCRdb to 2019 to 2021). Library creation used the immunoSEQ multiplex PCR assay. TCRdb provides this immuneACCESS table in a form limited to in-frame rearrangements. Some clones are lacking; in checked studies, under half of them reflect an unresolved V gene, and why the rest are absent is not known. Across this sample there are 130,000 or so clones, with roughly 83% seen only once. Approximately 17% of the sample goes to the ten largest clones. Sequenced input: peripheral blood. These TCRs come from a woman aged 80 or over with acute or convalescent COVID-19.

The V gene is TRBV5-1, the J gene TRBJ2-2; tentative D call: TRBD2 (5 bases). Per the germline V gene, CDR1 is SGHRS and CDR2 is YFSETQ. The V gene lost 4 bases and the J gene lost 3 bases, with 13 bases spanning the gap. This CDR3 spans 15 amino acids. Here the CDR3 DNA reads TGCGCCAGCAGCGCTCCTTGGACTGACACCGGGGAGCTGTTTTTT. Translated, it gives CASSAPWTDTGELFF.

The V gene is TRBV7-9, the J gene TRBJ2-1; possible D gene TRBD2, 6 bases. CDR3 length: 15 residues. With 4 bases removed from V and 4 bases from J, the gap between germline ends came to 14 bases. Germline V CDR1 and CDR2: SEHNR, FQNEAQ (reference sequence). The CDR3 protein is CASSSAGGYYNEQFF. The CDR3 DNA is TGTGCCAGCAGCTCCGCCGGGGGTTATTACAATGAGCAGTTCTTC.

V usage is TRBV7-9 and J usage is TRBJ1-4; TRBD1 is a possible D gene (6 bases). Per germline, CDR1 SEHNR and CDR2 FQNEAQ (reference sequence). Between the trimmed V and J ends, which lost 6 bases and 0 bases, there was a span of 14 bases. The CDR3 loop spans 16 amino acids. CDR3 amino acids: CASSFWTVATNEKLFF. CDR3 DNA sequence: TGTGCCAGCAGTTTTTGGACAGTCGCAACTAATGAAAAACTGTTTTTT.

The chain carries TRBV2 and TRBJ1-2; 11 bases are a match to TRBD1. The CDR3 is 15 amino acids. Unmatched junction bases numbered 10, after V lost 5 bases and J lost 8 bases. The V gene's germline CDR1 is SNHLY and CDR2 FYNNEI. DNA of the CDR3: TGTGCCAGCAGTCCCGGACAGGGGGCGCCTGACGGCTACACCTTC. It yields the protein CASSPGQGAPDGYTF.

The chain has TRBV11-2 and TRBJ2-7; 10 bases match TRBD2. There are 15 residues in the CDR3. The V and J ends lost 2 bases and 0 bases, in that order; junction bases with no gene match: 1. In germline, CDR1 is SGHAT, CDR2 FQNNGV. CDR3 DNA sequence: TGTGCCAGCAGCTTAACTAGCGGGGCCTCCTACGAGCAGTACTTC. Its protein product is CASSLTSGASYEQYF.

The chain is built from TRBV21-1 and TRBJ1-6; the table gives TRBD1 as D, unverified against the DNA. TRBV21-1 is flagged as a pseudogene. This CDR3 has 16 amino acids. The CDR3 here is CASSKGPGQSNSPLHF. The CDR3 DNA sequence: TGTGCCAGCAGCAAGGGGCCAGGGCAATCTAATTCACCCCTCCACTTT.

The gene calls are TRBV18 and TRBJ1-1, with D uncertain. This CDR3 is built from 13 residues. CDR1 and CDR2 (germline): KGHSH, LQKENI. Trimming cost V 0 bases and J 2 bases, with 4 bases left between them. The CDR3 nucleotides are TGTGCCAGCTCACCACCGACAAACACTGAAGCTTTCTTT. As protein: CASSPPTNTEAFF.

The chain carries TRBV30 and TRBJ2-7; TRBD2 agrees at 8 bases. Per the germline V gene, CDR1 is GTSNPN and CDR2 is SVGIG (reference sequence). This CDR3 has 14 residues. The trim removed 3 bases at V and 7 bases at J, leaving 11 bases unmatched. CDR3 in DNA: TGTGCCTGGAGCCCGGGCGGGGGGACTTTTGAGCAGTACTTC. Translated, it gives CAWSPGGGTFEQYF.

The chain links TRBV19 to TRBJ2-1; D perhaps matches TRBD2 (5 bases). The CDR3 covers 15 residues. Trimming stripped 3 bases from V and 5 bases from J, with 14 bases between. Germline V gene lookup returns CDR1 LNHDA and CDR2 SQIVND (reference sequence). Here the CDR3 reads CASSIRTSADNEQFF. In DNA form, the CDR3 reads TGTGCCAGTAGTATCCGGACCTCAGCGGACAATGAGCAGTTCTTC.

This clone was counted once. CDR3 loop: CASTLQGVYGYTF. The CDR3 coding sequence is TGTGCTAGCACTCTACAGGGAGTCTATGGCTACACCTTC. V usage is TRBV12-5 and J usage is TRBJ1-2, with D possibly matching TRBD1 (6 bases). The CDR3 extends over 13 amino acids. Trimming stripped 9 bases from V and 4 bases from J, with 15 bases between. Germline CDR1 reads LGHNT; CDR2 reads FRNRAP.

V usage is TRBV6-5 and J usage is TRBJ2-7; possible D gene TRBD1, 5 bases. CDR1 is MNHEY, CDR2 SVGAGI, per germline. This CDR3 spans 14 amino acids. V was pared by 6 bases and J by 6 bases, with 18 bases between. The CDR3 protein is CASRDMGSLAEQYF. The CDR3 DNA reads as TGTGCCAGCAGGGACATGGGTTCTCTTGCCGAGCAGTACTTC.

The DNA of the CDR3 is TGTGCCAGCTCACTTACCGACAGGGAACAAGAGACCCAGTACTTC. It encodes CASSLTDREQETQYF. V is TRBV18 and J is TRBJ2-5; TRBD1 matches at 7 bases. V was pared by 4 bases and J by 2 bases, with 7 bases of the junction left unmatched. This CDR3 spans 15 amino acids. Germline V gene sequence: CDR1 KGHSH, CDR2 LQKENI.

This clone has just one count. The CDR3 DNA sequence: TGCGCCAGCAGCTTGGATGTTCTTGGCTACACCTTC. It encodes CASSLDVLGYTF. The chain uses TRBV5-1 and TRBJ1-2, with no clear D. The CDR3 is 12 amino acids. V was cut by 0 bases and J by 7 bases, with 7 bases left in between. Germline-derived CDR1 and CDR2 are SGHRS and YFSETQ.

The rearrangement joins TRBV7-8 to TRBJ2-4, with TRBD2 as a possible D gene (6 bases). The CDR3 consists of 17 residues. Germline V gene data show CDR1 as SGHVS and CDR2 as FQNEAQ. With 4 bases removed from V and 0 bases from J, the gap between germline ends came to 16 bases. CDR3 loop: CASSWGRRAIAKNIQYF. The CDR3 DNA sequence: TGTGCCAGCAGCTGGGGGAGGCGGGCAATAGCCAAAAACATTCAGTACTTC.

This chain connects TRBV4-1 to TRBJ2-2; D gene unclear. The ends were cut back, 0 bases at V and 3 bases at J, with 11 bases in the middle. The germline V gene encodes CDR1 MGHRA and CDR2 YSYEKL. There are 16 residues in the CDR3. The CDR3 sequence: CASSQDAGADTGELFF. The CDR3 bases are TGCGCCAGCAGCCAAGACGCAGGCGCTGACACCGGGGAGCTGTTTTTT.

This clone was detected only once. The V gene is TRBV12-3 or TRBV12-4, the J gene TRBJ1-5; D remains unclear. Trimming removed 6 bases from V and 6 bases from J, with 12 bases in between. The CDR3 runs 13 residues. The CDR3 region is CASSVGLGQPQHF. The CDR3 coding sequence is TGTGCCAGCAGCGTAGGACTGGGTCAGCCCCAGCATTTT.

The DNA for the CDR3 is TGTGCCACCAGCAGAGATAAGGGGACAGGGTACAATGAGCAGTTCTTC. Its translation is CATSRDKGTGYNEQFF. The chain joins TRBV15 to TRBJ2-1; TRBD1 agrees at 9 bases. This CDR3 comprises 16 residues. The germline CDR1 and CDR2 sequences are LNHNV and YYDKDF (reference sequence). V lost 0 bases to trimming and J lost 4 bases; unmatched junction nucleotides: 4.

The genes are TRBV19 and TRBJ2-7; a weak D match, TRBD1 (5 bases). CDR1 LNHDA and CDR2 SQIVND come from the germline V gene (reference sequence). This CDR3 comprises 14 residues. Deletions cut 2 bases from V and 6 bases from J, with 14 bases between. This chain's CDR3 is CASSIRGAWVEQYF. Here the CDR3 DNA reads TGTGCCAGTAGTATAAGGGGCGCTTGGGTCGAGCAGTACTTC.

This clone has just a few counts. This sequence joins TRBV5-4 and TRBJ1-4, with D tentatively TRBD1 (6 bases). The germline V and J ends were trimmed by 4 bases and 3 bases, with 13 bases remaining between them. Germline CDR1 is SGHNT and CDR2 is YYREEE (reference sequence). The CDR3 has 15 residues. DNA of the CDR3: TGTGCCAGCAGCATCCTACAGGGACCTAATGAAAAACTGTTTTTT. This gives the protein CASSILQGPNEKLFF. The complete variable domain, with remaining parts taken from reference TRBV5-4 and TRBJ1-4, reads ETGVTQSPTHLIKTRGQQVTLRCSSQSGHNTVSWYQQALGQGPQFIFQYYREEENGRGNFPPRFSGLQFPNYSSELNVNALELDDSALYLCASSILQGPNEKLFFGSGTQLSVL.

The chain employs TRBV6-6 and TRBJ1-2; the match to TRBD1 covers 8 bases. Trimming cost V 7 bases and J 3 bases; bases outside gene matches: 7. Germline CDR1 reads MNHNY; CDR2 reads SVGAGI (reference sequence). This CDR3 is 14 amino acids long. The CDR3: CASKKGQADYGYTF. The CDR3 region has the DNA TGTGCCAGCAAAAAGGGACAGGCGGACTATGGCTACACCTTC.

V and J are TRBV12-3 or TRBV12-4 and TRBJ2-1; no definite D call. V lost 5 bases, J lost 7 bases, and 6 bases lay in between. The CDR3 has 11 residues. The CDR3 DNA follows: TGTGCCAGCAGTCGAGAGAATGAGCAGTTCTTC. Protein sequence: CASSRENEQFF.

The J gene is TRBJ2-7, the V gene TRBV7-9, with D perhaps matching TRBD2 (5 bases). This CDR3 spans 14 amino acids. Germline V gene sequence: CDR1 SEHNR, CDR2 FQNEAQ (reference sequence). The germline V and J ends were trimmed by 1 base and 1 base, with 8 bases remaining between them. In DNA, the CDR3 is TGTGCCAGCAGCTTAGGAGGGCTTTCCTACGAGCAGTACTTC. Encoded protein: CASSLGGLSYEQYF.

V and J are TRBV10-3 and TRBJ2-7, with D possibly TRBD2 on 5 matching bases. The CDR3 runs 15 residues. V was shortened by 5 bases and J by 1 base, with 15 bases between the two germline ends. Germline CDR1 and CDR2: ENHRY and SYGVKD. This chain's CDR3 is CAISTRGNPSYEQYF. DNA of the CDR3: TGTGCCATCAGTACACGGGGAAATCCTTCCTACGAGCAGTACTTC.

The chain employs TRBV27 and TRBJ1-6; D is possibly TRBD1 (6 bases). Germline CDR1 is MNHEY and CDR2 is SMNVEV (reference sequence). V was clipped by 7 bases and J by 6 bases, with 10 bases between them. This CDR3 spans 13 amino acids. The CDR3 sequence is CASKQGGNSPLHF. The DNA of the CDR3 is TGTGCCAGCAAACAGGGTGGTAATTCACCCCTCCACTTT.

The chain joins TRBV18 to TRBJ2-5, with unresolved D. Trimming took off 0 bases at V and 0 bases at J, with 5 bases between the two ends. CDR3 length: 14 amino acids. CDR1 and CDR2 (germline): KGHSH, LQKENI. The CDR3 spells CASSPPAHQETQYF. CDR3 DNA: TGTGCCAGCTCACCACCGGCACACCAAGAGACCCAGTACTTC.

The chain has TRBV19 and TRBJ1-2; D is uncertain. The germline V gene encodes CDR1 LNHDA and CDR2 SQIVND (reference sequence). This CDR3 comprises 13 residues. The V gene lost 3 bases and the J gene lost 3 bases, with 8 bases spanning the gap. For the CDR3, the DNA is TGTGCCAGTAGTATGCAAACAGACTATGGCTACACCTTC. Translated: CASSMQTDYGYTF. The full variable domain, its missing parts supplied by reference TRBV19 and TRBJ1-2, is DGGITQSPKYLFRKEGQNVTLSCEQNLNHDAMYWYRQDPGQGLRLIYYSQIVNDFQKGDIAEGYSVSREKKESFPLTVTSAQKNPTAFYLCASSMQTDYGYTFGSGTRLTVV.

The rearrangement links TRBV11-2 to TRBJ2-5; D uncertain. The CDR3 has 13 amino acids. With 1 base removed from V and 1 base from J, the gap between germline ends came to 4 bases. Germline lookup yields CDR1 SGHAT and CDR2 FQNNGV. The CDR3 reads CASSLGLQETQYF. The CDR3 DNA follows: TGTGCCAGCAGCTTAGGACTCCAAGAGACCCAGTACTTC.

The V gene is TRBV5-1, the J gene TRBJ1-5; TRBD1 agrees at 7 bases. CDR3 length: 14 residues. The germline V gene encodes CDR1 SGHRS and CDR2 YFSETQ. Unmatched junction bases numbered 1, after V lost 4 bases and J lost 0 bases. DNA for the CDR3: TGCGCCAGCAGCACAGGGGTTAGCAATCAGCCCCAGCATTTT. Amino acids: CASSTGVSNQPQHF.

V and J are TRBV13 and TRBJ2-6; D remains unclear. The CDR3 sequence is 15 residues long. CDR1 and CDR2 from the germline V gene are PRHDT and FYEKMQ (reference sequence). V was pared by 5 bases and J by 0 bases, with 8 bases between. CDR3 loop: CASSPRGSGANVLTF. CDR3 in DNA: TGTGCCAGCAGCCCACGAGGCTCTGGGGCCAACGTCCTGACTTTC. Drawing the rest from reference TRBV13 and TRBJ2-6, the complete variable domain is AAGVIQSPRHLIKEKRETATLKCYPIPRHDTVYWYQQGPGQDPQFLISFYEKMQSDKGSIPDRFSAQQFSDYHSELNMSSLELGDSALYFCASSPRGSGANVLTFGAGSRLTVL.

The rearrangement uses TRBV7-9 and TRBJ2-3; 9 bases line up with TRBD1. The J segment lost 2 bases and the V segment lost 5 bases, leaving 2 bases of the junction unmatched. This CDR3 is built from 14 residues. The germline V gene has CDR1 SEHNR and CDR2 FQNEAQ (reference sequence). The CDR3, as DNA: TGTGCCAGCAGCAGACAGGGGGTCACAGATACGCAGTATTTT. This translates into CASSRQGVTDTQYF.

The rearrangement links TRBV11-2 to TRBJ2-3; TRBD1 agrees at 7 bases. The CDR3 covers 12 residues. V dropped 5 bases and J dropped 4; count of bases not matched to a gene: 0. Germline CDR1 is SGHAT and CDR2 is FQNNGV. This CDR3 is CASSQGADTQYF. CDR3 DNA: TGTGCCAGCAGCCAGGGGGCAGATACGCAGTATTTT.

The V call is TRBV19, the J call TRBJ1-1, with 9 bases that match TRBD1. CDR1 LNHDA and CDR2 SQIVND come from the germline V gene (reference sequence). The ends lost 4 bases at V and 1 base at J; junction bases unmatched: 4. The CDR3 covers 15 residues. The CDR3 reads CASSTSGQGNTEAFF. CDR3 sequence (DNA): TGTGCCAGTAGTACTTCGGGACAGGGGAACACTGAAGCTTTCTTT. Supplemented by reference TRBV19 and TRBJ1-1, the full variable domain reads DGGITQSPKYLFRKEGQNVTLSCEQNLNHDAMYWYRQDPGQGLRLIYYSQIVNDFQKGDIAEGYSVSREKKESFPLTVTSAQKNPTAFYLCASSTSGQGNTEAFFGQGTRLTVV.